These 27 T cell receptor beta chains were all obtained from the same sample, sequenced in a study of TIL therapy for anti-PD-1-resistant metastatic lung cancer. Sequencing used immunoSEQ v3. Assay used: immunoSEQ multiplex PCR; TCRdb lists only in-frame clones, some missing. The sample lists about 7,000 clones, around 57% occurring once. Sample time point: pre-treatment sample, taken before nivolumab and TIL therapy. Pleural nodules or supraclavicular lymph nodes made up most of the excised metastases sampled. Material: tumor tissue, obtained at baseline. All receptors derive from a person aged 25 to 85 with non-small cell lung cancer.

This rearrangement joins TRBV2 to TRBJ2-1; 16 positions agree with TRBD2. After removal of 6 bases from V and 8 bases from J, the junction contained 4 bases not matched to a gene. Germline V lookup: CDR1 SNHLY, CDR2 FYNNEI. CDR3 length equals 15 residues. The CDR3 loop is CASRAGTSGRDEQFF. CDR3 coding DNA: TGTGCCAGCAGGGCCGGGACTAGCGGGAGGGATGAGCAGTTCTTC.

This sequence joins TRBV4-1 and TRBJ2-7, with no clear D. The germline CDR1 and CDR2 sequences are MGHRA and YSYEKL. The CDR3 sequence is 14 residues long. Trimming shortened V by 1 base and J by 5 bases, and 12 bases separated the two germline ends. The CDR3 loop is CASSQALGGDEQYF. CDR3 in DNA: TGCGCCAGCAGCCAAGCGCTGGGCGGAGACGAGCAGTACTTC.

The chain joins TRBV21-1 to TRBJ2-3; TRBD2 is the table's D call, not checked against the DNA. TRBV21-1 constitutes a pseudogene. CDR3 length: 14 residues. The CDR3 loop reads CASSSSEVTDTQYF. The CDR3 coding sequence is TGTGCCAGCAGCTCGTCAGAGGTAACAGATACGCAGTATTTT.

The rearrangement links TRBV19 to TRBJ2-3; 9 nucleotides line up with TRBD1. Germline trimming cut 5 bases from V and 5 bases from J; bases unmatched to any gene: 11. The CDR3 totals 16 residues. Germline CDR1 LNHDA, CDR2 SQIVND (reference sequence). The CDR3 DNA is TGTGCCAGTAGTTTCACCGGGACAGGGAGTCGAGATACGCAGTATTTT. Translating gives CASSFTGTGSRDTQYF.

This clone was observed a few times. The chain is built from TRBV11-2 and TRBJ2-7; D is possibly TRBD2 (6 bases). The germline CDR1 and CDR2 sequences are SGHAT and FQNNGV. The length of the CDR3 is 14 residues. The V gene lost 5 bases and the J gene lost 3 bases, with 14 bases spanning the gap. The CDR3 DNA reads as TGTGCCAGCAGCGGGCATTTGGGGGGCTACGAGCAGTACTTC. This encodes CASSGHLGGYEQYF. The full variable domain, its missing parts supplied by reference TRBV11-2 and TRBJ2-7, is EAGVAQSPRYKIIEKRQSVAFWCNPISGHATLYWYQQILGQGPKLLIQFQNNGVVDDSQLPKDRFSAERLKGVDSTLKIQPAKLEDSAVYLCASSGHLGGYEQYFGPGTRLTVT.

V is TRBV19 and J is TRBJ2-1; TRBD2 agrees at 9 bases. Per the germline V gene, CDR1 is LNHDA and CDR2 is SQIVND (reference sequence). The CDR3 totals 16 residues. J lost 0 bases, V lost 5 bases, and 5 bases had no gene match. CDR3 sequence (DNA): TGTGCCAGTAGTCCCCATAGCGGGAGCTCCTACAATGAGCAGTTCTTC. Protein sequence: CASSPHSGSSYNEQFF. The entire variable domain, with the rest obtained from reference TRBV19 and TRBJ2-1, is as follows: DGGITQSPKYLFRKEGQNVTLSCEQNLNHDAMYWYRQDPGQGLRLIYYSQIVNDFQKGDIAEGYSVSREKKESFPLTVTSAQKNPTAFYLCASSPHSGSSYNEQFFGPGTRLTVL.

The chain couples TRBV7-8 to TRBJ2-7; D might be TRBD1 or TRBD2, each matching 5 bases. CDR3 length equals 21 residues. Germline V gene sequence: CDR1 SGHVS, CDR2 FQNEAQ. The ends were cut back, 2 bases at V and 3 bases at J, with 32 bases in the middle. The CDR3 DNA is TGTGCCAGCAGCTTACCCCGTGGGTTGGGCCTCACCGGGACCGAGATCTACGAGCAGTACTTC. Its translation: CASSLPRGLGLTGTEIYEQYF.

The chain uses TRBV5-6 and TRBJ1-6; D may be TRBD1 (5 bases). V was cut by 5 bases and J by 7 bases, with 10 bases left in between. The CDR3 runs to 13 residues. Per germline, CDR1 SGHDT and CDR2 YYEEEE. CDR3: CASRWGWNSPLHF. CDR3 sequence (DNA): TGTGCCAGCAGATGGGGGTGGAATTCACCCCTCCACTTT.

The chain combines TRBV6-5 with TRBJ1-6; no clear D gene. The CDR3 contains 14 residues. Trimming cost V 9 bases and J 9 bases, with 18 bases left between them. The germline V gene encodes CDR1 MNHEY and CDR2 SVGAGI. In nucleotides, the CDR3 is TGTGCCAGGGGTTCCAAGACACGTTGTTCACCCCTCCACTTT. This translates into CARGSKTRCSPLHF.

This clone was counted between two and nine times. The chain is built from TRBV11-3 and TRBJ2-5, with 7 bases lining up with TRBD1. From germline, CDR1 is SGHNT and CDR2 YENEEA. V shed 5 bases, J shed 2 bases, and the junction held 8 bases outside the gene matches. The CDR3 is 15 amino acids. CDR3 sequence: CASSLGTDVQETQYF. In DNA form, the CDR3 reads TGTGCCAGCAGCCTAGGGACAGACGTACAAGAGACCCAGTACTTC.

V and J are TRBV19 and TRBJ2-7, with a possible D match to TRBD1 (5 bases). V lost 3 bases and J 0 bases, leaving 9 bases between the germline ends. CDR3 length: 14 residues. The germline V gene encodes CDR1 LNHDA and CDR2 SQIVND (reference sequence). The CDR3 is CASSIQQGSYEQYF. The CDR3 nucleotides read TGTGCCAGTAGTATCCAGCAGGGCTCCTACGAGCAGTACTTC.

The gene calls are TRBV30 and TRBJ2-1; 9 bases match TRBD2. Losses at the gene ends were 4 bases for V and 10 bases for J; bases not matched to a gene: 17. Germline CDR1 GTSNPN, CDR2 SVGIG (reference sequence). The CDR3 has 16 residues. The CDR3 region is CAWTPMGFTSGREQFF. The CDR3 nucleotides read TGTGCCTGGACCCCTATGGGGTTCACTAGCGGGCGGGAGCAGTTCTTC. Variable domain in full (rest from reference TRBV30 and TRBJ2-1): SQTIHQWPATLVQPVGSPLSLECTVEGTSNPNLYWYRQAAGRGLQLLFYSVGIGQISSEVPQNLSASRPQDRQFILSSKKLLLSDSGFYLCAWTPMGFTSGREQFFGPGTRLTVL.

CDR3 loop: CASSQYGNQPQHF. The CDR3, as DNA: TGCGCCAGCAGCCAATATGGCAATCAGCCCCAGCATTTT. J is TRBJ1-5 and V is TRBV4-3; D is unclear. This CDR3 is 13 amino acids long. V was clipped by 2 bases and J by 2 bases, with 4 bases between them. Looked up from germline, CDR1 is LGHNA and CDR2 is YSLEER.

The chain joins TRBV15 to TRBJ2-1; 9 bases line up with TRBD2. CDR3 length: 12 residues. From germline, CDR1 is LNHNV and CDR2 YYDKDF (reference sequence). V lost 5 bases and J lost 12; bases outside the gene matches: 5. The CDR3 DNA reads as TGTGCCACCAGCCCGATGCGGGGGGGGCAGTTCTTC. Its translation: CATSPMRGGQFF.

This chain links TRBV7-2 with TRBJ2-2; 7 positions match TRBD1. From germline, CDR1 is SGHTA and CDR2 FQGNSA. This CDR3 contains 13 residues. J was trimmed by 6 bases and V by 3 bases; bases with no gene match: 1. DNA for the CDR3: TGTGCCAGCAGCTTTACAGGGGCCGGGGAGCTGTTTTTT. This translates into CASSFTGAGELFF. The full variable domain, its missing parts supplied by reference TRBV7-2 and TRBJ2-2, is GAGVSQSPSNKVTEKGKDVELRCDPISGHTALYWYRQSLGQGLEFLIYFQGNSAPDKSGLPSDRFSAERTGGSVSTLTIQRTQQEDSAVYLCASSFTGAGELFFGEGSRLTVL.

This sequence joins TRBV13 and TRBJ2-2; TRBD2 is a possible D gene (5 bases). Looked up from germline, CDR1 is PRHDT and CDR2 is FYEKMQ (reference sequence). CDR3 length: 17 residues. Trimming removed 5 bases from V and 8 bases from J, with 24 bases in between. Here the CDR3 DNA reads TGTGCCAGCAGCCGGGGTGGGATCTCGACGCTAACGGGGGAGCTGTTTTTT. Encoded protein: CASSRGGISTLTGELFF.

This clone occurred once. This chain joins TRBV30 and TRBJ1-6; D gene uncertain. Germline V CDR1 and CDR2: GTSNPN, SVGIG (reference sequence). V lost 2 bases to trimming and J lost 8 bases, with 4 bases between them. This CDR3 comprises 11 residues. This CDR3 is CAWSRDSPLHF. Here the CDR3 DNA reads TGTGCCTGGAGTCGCGATTCACCCCTCCACTTT.

The chain couples TRBV5-4 to TRBJ2-3; a weak D match, TRBD2 (6 bases). V was clipped by 0 bases and J by 2 bases, with 10 bases between them. CDR3 length: 15 amino acids. The germline V gene has CDR1 SGHNT and CDR2 YYREEE (reference sequence). The CDR3 here is CASSLVAGYTDTQYF. The CDR3 DNA reads as TGTGCCAGCAGCTTGGTGGCGGGGTACACAGATACGCAGTATTTT.

The J gene is TRBJ1-4, the V gene TRBV7-2; TRBD1 agrees at 11 bases. The CDR3 sequence is 14 residues long. Looked up from germline, CDR1 is SGHTA and CDR2 is FQGNSA. After removal of 5 bases from V and 5 bases from J, the junction contained 1 base not matched to a gene. In DNA, the CDR3 is TGTGCCAGCAGCCGGGACAGGGGGAATGAAAAACTGTTTTTT. This sequence encodes CASSRDRGNEKLFF.

The V gene is TRBV11-2, the J gene TRBJ2-5, with a possible D match to TRBD2 (7 bases). The CDR3 is 14 residues long. The germline V gene encodes CDR1 SGHAT and CDR2 FQNNGV. V dropped 6 bases and J dropped 5 bases, with 16 bases sitting between them. In DNA form, the CDR3 reads TGTGCCAGCAGTTCTGCCGGGGGGCAGGAGACCCAGTACTTC. Translation gives CASSSAGGQETQYF.

The sample holds a few counts of this clone. The gene calls are TRBV24-1 and TRBJ2-1, with 7 bases matching TRBD1. The germline V gene has CDR1 KGHDR and CDR2 SFDVKD. The CDR3 sequence is 16 residues long. V trimming: 3 bases; J trimming: 4 bases; junction bases outside the gene matches: 8. CDR3 coding DNA: TGTGCCACCAGTGATCAACAGGGGACCCCTTACAATGAGCAGTTCTTC. Its translation is CATSDQQGTPYNEQFF.

By share, this clone counts as medium-sized (0.01 to 0.1%). The chain links TRBV3-1 (or the pseudogene TRBV3-2) to TRBJ1-3; D is ambiguous. Trimming removed 4 bases from V and 7 bases from J, with 5 bases in between. This CDR3 has 11 amino acids. The germline gives CDR1 LGHDT, CDR2 YNNKEL (reference sequence). The CDR3 DNA reads as TGTGCCAGCAGCCTAGGGAACACCATATATTTT. It encodes CASSLGNTIYF.

CDR3 loop: CASTSNTWGRSNYGYTF. The CDR3, as DNA: TGTGCCAGCACCTCGAACACCTGGGGGAGATCTAACTATGGCTACACCTTC. The V call is TRBV28, the J call TRBJ1-2; tentatively, D is TRBD1 (5 bases). V lost 7 bases and J lost 0, with 21 bases in between. CDR3 length equals 17 residues. Germline CDR1 MDHEN, CDR2 SYDVKM.

Only one count was recorded for this clone. The CDR3 protein is CATSEVYQGAGYYF. The CDR3 region has the DNA TGTGCCACCAGTGAGGTATATCAGGGGGCTGGCTACTACTTC. V gene TRBV24-1 combines with J gene TRBJ2-7; 8 bases map to TRBD1. Losses at the gene ends were 4 bases for V and 13 bases for J; bases not matched to a gene: 14. Germline V gives CDR1 KGHDR, CDR2 SFDVKD. The CDR3 covers 14 residues.

This clone was seen a handful of times. The J gene is TRBJ1-5, the V gene TRBV6-1; 7 nucleotides line up with TRBD1. CDR1 and CDR2 from the germline V gene are MNHNS and SASEGT. The CDR3 spans 15 residues. The trim removed 1 base at V and 1 base at J, leaving 1 base unmatched. CDR3: CASSEDRGSNQPQHF. Written as DNA, the CDR3 is TGTGCCAGCAGTGAAGACAGGGGAAGCAATCAGCCCCAGCATTTT.

V is TRBV19 and J is TRBJ1-4; D gene uncertain. The V and J ends lost 7 bases and 2 bases respectively, with 5 bases between them. Germline CDR1 is LNHDA and CDR2 is SQIVND (reference sequence). This CDR3 contains 12 residues. The CDR3 region is CASKLTNEKLFF. The CDR3 DNA sequence: TGTGCCAGTAAGCTGACTAATGAAAAACTGTTTTTT.

In this sample, this clone turned up a few times. The rearrangement links TRBV7-9 to TRBJ1-2; D is uncertain. CDR1 is SEHNR and CDR2 is FQNEAQ in the germline V gene (reference sequence). This CDR3 comprises 13 residues. Trimming cost V 0 bases and J 7 bases, with 9 bases left between them. The CDR3 coding sequence is TGTGCCAGCAGCTTAGCTGGAATCGGTGGCTACACCTTC. This gives the protein CASSLAGIGGYTF.